This is a list of T cell receptor beta chains from one sample in a study of cytomegalovirus exposure and HLA in healthy donors. Measured with immunoSEQ multiplex PCR; TCRdb has only the in-frame clones, and not every one. This sample has some 180,000 clones, with about four fifths found just once. Sequenced input: PBMCs. These receptors were taken from a man between 40 and 49 years old in good health and CMV-seropositive. Both conserved end residues are part of each CDR3.

j_call v_call cdr3_aa
TRBJ2-1 TRBV19 CASSSLSGLSSYNEQFF
TRBJ1-1 TRBV18 CASSPRDKRAEAFF
TRBJ2-1 TRBV7-5 CARSLGPGQGYNEQFF
TRBJ2-5 TRBV5-1 CASSLATGVETQYF
TRBJ2-2 TRBV30 CVWSVRGRVNTGELFF
TRBJ2-5 TRBV5-1 CASSHYSRGLQGKPETQYF
TRBJ2-1 TRBV7-9 CASSLASGGNEQFF
TRBJ1-2 TRBV19 CASSMDRVDRYGYTF
TRBJ1-4 TRBV2 CASSLRTVRATNEKLFF
TRBJ2-7 TRBV27 CASRRTGSYEQYF
TRBJ2-7 TRBV7-8 CASSLGYRGYDYEQYF
TRBJ1-2 TRBV20-1 CSAGVRYGYTF
TRBJ2-1 TRBV5-4 CASSRTSGTYNEQFF
TRBJ1-1 TRBV4-3 CASSQEGVMNTEAFF
TRBJ1-1 TRBV7-9 CSSSPTGGIGITEAFF
TRBJ2-5 TRBV18 CASSPPTGWETQYF
TRBJ1-2 TRBV28 CASSLVQGYGYTF
TRBJ2-2 TRBV6-1 CASSGMTSGTYTGELFF
TRBJ2-7 TRBV4-2 CASSQEGGTGSYEQYF
TRBJ2-3 TRBV21-1 CASKGQGRSDTQYF
TRBJ1-2 TRBV5-1 CASSFVQGQGYGYTF
TRBJ1-4 TRBV7-6 CASSLMPGEKLFF
TRBJ2-7 TRBV18 CASSPGSAGTYEQYF
TRBJ2-7 TRBV11-2 CATEAWGSEQYF
TRBJ1-2 TRBV6-6 CASSSTDNPTYGYTF
TRBJ2-3 TRBV5-4 CASSLDRGGTDTQYF
TRBJ1-4 TRBV5-1 CASSLWTGGQGNEKLFF
TRBJ2-7 TRBV18 CASSSRQGLSYEQYF
TRBJ1-1 TRBV5-4 CASSSTGTLSEAFF
TRBJ1-3 TRBV28 CASRTGLNTIYF
TRBJ2-3 TRBV19 CASRRQGGSTDTQYF
TRBJ2-7 TRBV20-1 CSARGSSEQYF
TRBJ2-5 TRBV19 CASSSGLALGPQETQYF
TRBJ2-1 TRBV27 CASSYLAGASYNEQFF
TRBJ2-3 TRBV5-8 CASSQGQGQIRTDTQYF
TRBJ1-1 TRBV7-2 CASSLISRQGVF
TRBJ1-5 TRBV6-5 CAISDRQGMQPQHF
TRBJ1-1 TRBV7-9 CASTPRGQGPSMTEAFF
TRBJ2-5 TRBV7-9 CASSLGADRTLQETQYF
TRBJ1-1 TRBV6-5 CASSSGRWDTEAFF
TRBJ2-3 TRBV6-5 CATAWTGNTDTQYF
TRBJ1-1 TRBV29-1 CSASGQRGMNTEAFF
TRBJ2-7 TRBV5-3 CARSFGTGGQYF
TRBJ1-1 TRBV10-3 CAISESPGSTEAFF
TRBJ1-1 TRBV10-3 CAISGKGNGDWKLTEAFF
TRBJ2-1 TRBV5-1 CASSLAPGAYNEQFF
TRBJ1-1 TRBV29-1 CSVRQGGNTEAFF
TRBJ2-5 TRBV18 CASSPGETQYF
TRBJ2-7 TRBV5-6 CASQGAREQYF
TRBJ1-5 TRBV28 CASSGGTGVSVNQPQHF
TRBJ2-2 TRBV7-3 CASRSSGTGELFF